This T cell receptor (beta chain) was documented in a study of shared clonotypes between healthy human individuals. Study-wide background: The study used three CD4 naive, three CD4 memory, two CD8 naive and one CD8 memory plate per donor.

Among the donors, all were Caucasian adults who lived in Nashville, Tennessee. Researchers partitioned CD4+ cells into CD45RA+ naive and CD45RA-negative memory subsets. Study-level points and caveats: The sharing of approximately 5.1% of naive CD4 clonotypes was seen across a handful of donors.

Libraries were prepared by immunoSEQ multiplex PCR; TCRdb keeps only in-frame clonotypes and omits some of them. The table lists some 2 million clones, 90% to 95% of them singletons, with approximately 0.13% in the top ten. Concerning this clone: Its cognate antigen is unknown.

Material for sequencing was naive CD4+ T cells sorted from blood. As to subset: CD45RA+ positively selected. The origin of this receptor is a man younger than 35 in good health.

The CDR3 DNA reads TGTGCCAGCAGCTTTCACCCACTAGCCAAGGGGACAGATACGCAGTATTTT. Translated: CASSFHPLAKGTDTQYF. This chain links TRBV7-2 with TRBJ2-3, with D perhaps matching TRBD2 (6 bases). Trimming stripped 3 bases from V and 3 bases from J, with 19 bases between. The CDR3 extends over 17 amino acids. Germline values: CDR1 SGHTA, CDR2 FQGNSA.